This entry concerns a single T cell receptor beta chain. This study enrolled people aged about 18 to 90 from 20 to 25 US geographic areas. Cohort 3 recovered donors had two negative PCRs, clearance, or symptom resolution. This sample was included in a study of blood T cell repertoires in COVID-19. Looking at the study overall: From T cells, B-cell-depleted T cells, or PBMCs came the material, which was cDNA or gDNA.

In the original workflow: Researchers report that nucleated cell counts were estimated from reference gene primer amplification. Using immunoSEQ multiplex PCR, the repertoire was profiled, and TCRdb retains in-frame clones only, with some absent. The V and J calls and clone size are taken from that table; D and trimming were inferred from the DNA. The sample contains hundreds of thousands of clones, approximately 90% of which appear only once. Sequencing was performed on PBMCs or T cells enriched from blood (not recorded which). This sequence originates from a man aged 25-45 years who had recovered from COVID-19.

The chain's CDR3 is CASSIGVLLQDNQPQHF. The CDR3 region has the DNA TGTGCCAGTAGTATAGGGGTTCTCTTGCAGGATAATCAGCCCCAGCATTTT. The V and J genes are TRBV19 and TRBJ1-5, with no clear D. Germline values: CDR1 LNHDA, CDR2 SQIVND (reference sequence). This CDR3 region has 17 residues. Trimming took 1 base from V and 4 from J, leaving 17 bases between them.